Following are 26 T cell receptor beta chains from one sample sequenced in a study of cytomegalovirus exposure and HLA in healthy donors. 13 Jbeta primers and 60 Vbeta primers were used for the PCR. Repertoires were generated with immunoSEQ multiplex PCR, while TCRdb's copy carries only in-frame clones and drops some. Of tens of thousands of clones in the sample, 60% to 80% were seen once. Material for sequencing was PBMCs. All receptors come from a man aged 25-45 years in good health and CMV-seronegative.

V and J are TRBV7-9 and TRBJ2-1; no definite D call. The germline V and J ends were trimmed by 3 bases and 0 bases, with 6 bases remaining between them. CDR1 is SEHNR and CDR2 is FQNEAQ in the germline V gene (reference sequence). The CDR3 covers 14 residues. The CDR3 spells CASSLGSSYNEQFF. CDR3 coding DNA: TGTGCCAGCAGCTTGGGCTCCTCCTACAATGAGCAGTTCTTC.

The V and J genes are TRBV19 and TRBJ2-6; a weak D match, TRBD1 (5 bases). Germline CDR1 reads LNHDA; CDR2 reads SQIVND (reference sequence). The CDR3 consists of 13 residues. The V end lost 6 bases, the J end lost 4 bases, and 7 bases lay between the germline ends. CDR3 region: CASRGAGANVLTF. The CDR3 nucleotides are TGTGCCAGTAGAGGGGCCGGGGCCAACGTCCTGACTTTC.

This clone was detected once. The chain combines TRBV28 with TRBJ1-2; no definite D call. There are 12 residues in the CDR3. V was trimmed by 3 bases and J by 3 bases, leaving 5 bases between them. Germline CDR1 and CDR2: MDHEN and SYDVKM. The CDR3 reads CASSFQDYGYTF. CDR3 sequence (DNA): TGTGCCAGCAGTTTTCAGGACTATGGCTACACCTTC.

Here the CDR3 DNA reads TGTGCCATCAGTGGGGCGGGATTGCGCACAGATACGCAGTATTTT. Amino acids: CAISGAGLRTDTQYF. The V call is TRBV10-3, the J call TRBJ2-3, with D perhaps TRBD2 (6 bases). Germline-derived CDR1 and CDR2 are ENHRY and SYGVKD. V gave up 4 bases and J gave up 1 base, with 12 bases separating them. The CDR3 contains 15 residues.

A single count supports this clone. The J gene is TRBJ1-3, the V gene TRBV28, with a tentative D call TRBD1 (6 bases). The V end was cut by 6 bases, the J end by 4 bases, with 16 bases between. The CDR3 is 15 amino acids. Germline V gene data show CDR1 as MDHEN and CDR2 as SYDVKM. The CDR3 protein is CASSTPTGKGNTIYF. The CDR3 DNA reads as TGTGCCAGCAGCACTCCCACAGGGAAAGGAAACACCATATATTTT.

The J gene is TRBJ2-7, the V gene TRBV5-4; no reliable D call. This CDR3 contains 16 residues. V was pared by 4 bases and J by 0 bases, with 17 bases between. CDR1 SGHNT and CDR2 YYREEE come from the germline V gene (reference sequence). CDR3 loop: CASSPGVGQSSYEQYF. In DNA, the CDR3 is TGTGCCAGCAGCCCCGGCGTGGGCCAGAGCTCCTACGAGCAGTACTTC. Using reference TRBV5-4 and TRBJ2-7 for the parts outside the CDR3, the full variable domain is ETGVTQSPTHLIKTRGQQVTLRCSSQSGHNTVSWYQQALGQGPQFIFQYYREEENGRGNFPPRFSGLQFPNYSSELNVNALELDDSALYLCASSPGVGQSSYEQYFGPGTRLTVT.

The chain couples TRBV2 to TRBJ1-1; possible D gene TRBD1, 5 bases. The CDR3 is made up of 13 amino acids. Germline-derived CDR1 and CDR2 are SNHLY and FYNNEI. The V and J ends lost 7 bases and 1 base respectively, with 10 bases between them. This CDR3 is CASTKDTNTEAFF. The CDR3 DNA is TGTGCCAGCACCAAGGACACGAACACTGAAGCTTTCTTT.

The chain carries TRBV29-1 and TRBJ2-1; 8 bases map to TRBD2. The V gene's germline CDR1 is SQVTM and CDR2 ANQGSEA. Trimming cost V 7 bases and J 10 bases; bases outside gene matches: 12. This CDR3 is 13 amino acids long. The CDR3 reads CSARTSPSTEQFF. As DNA, the CDR3 is TGCAGCGCGCGGACTAGCCCCTCCACGGAGCAGTTCTTC.

This chain joins TRBV5-1 and TRBJ1-4; 8 nucleotides align to TRBD1. Trimming took 1 base from V and 7 from J; bases not matched to a gene: 9. CDR3 length: 16 amino acids. The germline gives CDR1 SGHRS, CDR2 YFSETQ. CDR3 nucleotide sequence: TGCGCCAGCAGCTTGAATGGACAGGGCTCGTTTGAAAAACTGTTTTTT. It specifies CASSLNGQGSFEKLFF.

The chain is built from TRBV18 and TRBJ1-1; 10 bases are shared with TRBD1. Germline CDR1 is KGHSH and CDR2 is LQKENI. Trimming took 6 bases from V and 0 from J; bases not matched to a gene: 10. This CDR3 comprises 17 residues. CDR3 nucleotides: TGTGCCAGCTCTCGGACAGGGGGTCCTCGTATGAACACTGAAGCTTTCTTT. Encoded protein: CASSRTGGPRMNTEAFF. Based on the CDR3 plus reference TRBV18 and TRBJ1-1, the full variable domain is NAGVMQNPRHLVRRRGQEARLRCSPMKGHSHVYWYRQLPEEGLKFMVYLQKENIIDESGMPKERFSAEFPKEGPSILRIQQVVRGDSAAYFCASSRTGGPRMNTEAFFGQGTRLTVV.

This clone appeared once. The V call is TRBV5-1, the J call TRBJ2-4; 7 nucleotides match TRBD2. V lost 4 bases, J lost 8 bases, and 9 bases stayed unmatched. The length of the CDR3 is 14 residues. CDR1 SGHRS and CDR2 YFSETQ come from the germline V gene. CDR3 in amino acids: CASSPPGGTDIQYF. The CDR3 DNA sequence: TGCGCCAGCAGCCCCCCCGGGGGGACGGACATTCAGTACTTC.

The rearrangement joins TRBV5-1 to TRBJ2-1, with 11 positions matching TRBD1. Germline loops: CDR1 SGHRS, CDR2 YFSETQ. This CDR3 contains 15 residues. The ends lost 3 bases at V and 8 bases at J; junction bases unmatched: 7. The CDR3 DNA reads TGCGCCAGCAGCTCCGGGACAGGGGGTCACCATGAGCAGTTCTTC. Amino acids: CASSSGTGGHHEQFF.

The V gene is TRBV19, the J gene TRBJ1-2; unclear D gene. The CDR3 loop spans 15 amino acids. Germline CDR1 reads LNHDA; CDR2 reads SQIVND (reference sequence). V was shortened by 2 bases and J by 5 bases, with 15 bases between the two germline ends. CDR3 in amino acids: CASSIFGRGSYGYTF. CDR3 coding DNA: TGTGCCAGTAGTATATTTGGCAGAGGATCTTATGGCTACACCTTC. The full variable domain, with the rest looked up from reference TRBV19 and TRBJ1-2, is DGGITQSPKYLFRKEGQNVTLSCEQNLNHDAMYWYRQDPGQGLRLIYYSQIVNDFQKGDIAEGYSVSREKKESFPLTVTSAQKNPTAFYLCASSIFGRGSYGYTFGSGTRLTVV.

The chain combines TRBV19 with TRBJ1-2; D unresolved. Germline V CDR1 and CDR2: LNHDA, SQIVND (reference sequence). V gave up 0 bases and J gave up 6 bases, with 17 bases separating them. The CDR3 extends over 16 amino acids. The CDR3 protein is CASSIDSEWSLDGYTF. The DNA for the CDR3 is TGTGCCAGTAGTATAGACTCGGAGTGGTCCCTGGATGGCTACACCTTC.

The V and J genes are TRBV11-2 and TRBJ2-7; TRBD2 matches 9 bases. Unmatched junction bases numbered 14, after V lost 3 bases and J lost 2 bases. This CDR3 is built from 18 residues. The germline CDR1 and CDR2 sequences are SGHAT and FQNNGV. CDR3 residues: CASSFYSAGGPGPYEQYF. In DNA form, the CDR3 reads TGTGCCAGCAGCTTTTATTCAGCGGGGGGCCCAGGACCCTACGAGCAGTACTTC.

The genes are TRBV7-2 and TRBJ1-1; D gene uncertain. Trimming stripped 3 bases from V and 0 bases from J, with 5 bases between. Looked up from germline, CDR1 is SGHTA and CDR2 is FQGNSA. The CDR3 has 13 residues. The CDR3 coding sequence is TGTGCCAGCAGCTTTAGTGTGAACACTGAAGCTTTCTTT. Protein product: CASSFSVNTEAFF. Full variable domain (rest looked up from reference TRBV7-2 and TRBJ1-1): GAGVSQSPSNKVTEKGKDVELRCDPISGHTALYWYRQSLGQGLEFLIYFQGNSAPDKSGLPSDRFSAERTGGSVSTLTIQRTQQEDSAVYLCASSFSVNTEAFFGQGTRLTVV.

The chain uses TRBV6-1 and TRBJ1-1; 9 bases map to TRBD1. Looked up from germline, CDR1 is MNHNS and CDR2 is SASEGT. The CDR3 contains 13 residues. V lost 8 bases, J lost 2 bases, and 3 bases stayed unmatched. The CDR3 bases are TGTGCCAGCCAAACAGGGGGCAACACTGAAGCTTTCTTT. Protein: CASQTGGNTEAFF.

The chain links TRBV18 to TRBJ1-4; TRBD1 matches at 7 bases. Trimming cost V 3 bases and J 7 bases; bases outside gene matches: 11. The CDR3 is 16 amino acids. In germline, CDR1 is KGHSH, CDR2 LQKENI. CDR3 protein: CASSPRAGTVSEKLFF. The DNA for the CDR3 is TGTGCCAGCTCACCGCGAGCCGGGACAGTAAGTGAAAAACTGTTTTTT.

Only a few counts were recorded for this clone. One end of the junction fails to match germline, which may point to a read error. This rearrangement joins TRBV7-9 to TRBJ1-2; no clear D gene. Germline V gene data show CDR1 as SEHNR and CDR2 as FQNEAQ (reference sequence). The CDR3 is 14 residues long. CDR3 coding DNA: TGTTCCAGCAGCCCAGACACCAGCCCCTATGGCTACACCTTC. Its translation: CSSSPDTSPYGYTF.

The gene calls are TRBV15 and TRBJ2-2; 7 nucleotides line up with TRBD1. With 0 bases clipped from V and 1 base from J, the junction kept 2 bases outside the gene matches. The CDR3 spans 16 residues. Germline V CDR1 and CDR2: LNHNV, YYDKDF (reference sequence). CDR3 in amino acids: CATSRETGKNTGELFF. Here the CDR3 DNA reads TGTGCCACCAGCAGAGAGACAGGGAAGAACACCGGGGAGCTGTTTTTT.

V usage is TRBV11-3 and J usage is TRBJ2-2; D is unclear. The germline V and J ends were trimmed by 1 base and 8 bases, with 14 bases remaining between them. This CDR3 contains 15 residues. In germline, CDR1 is SGHNT, CDR2 YENEEA. Here the CDR3 DNA reads TGTGCCAGCAGCTTAGTGGCAGGTGGCACTGGGGAGCTGTTTTTT. It translates to CASSLVAGGTGELFF.

V usage is TRBV27 and J usage is TRBJ1-6; TRBD1 might be the D (6 bases). The CDR3 extends over 14 amino acids. The germline V gene encodes CDR1 MNHEY and CDR2 SMNVEV (reference sequence). Trimming removed 3 bases from V and 9 bases from J, with 12 bases in between. This CDR3 is CASSLTGHLSPLHF. CDR3 DNA sequence: TGTGCCAGCAGTTTGACAGGTCATCTTTCACCCCTCCACTTT.

This chain links TRBV18 with TRBJ2-1; D call uncertain. The CDR3 spans 13 residues. Trimming shortened V by 3 bases and J by 10 bases, and 13 bases separated the two germline ends. Germline lookup yields CDR1 KGHSH and CDR2 LQKENI. The CDR3 DNA follows: TGTGCCAGCTCACCCCCACTTGTCCCAGAGCAGTTCTTC. Amino acids: CASSPPLVPEQFF.

The V gene is TRBV5-1, the J gene TRBJ1-1; 9 bases map to TRBD1. Germline values: CDR1 SGHRS, CDR2 YFSETQ. Trimming cost V 4 bases and J 3 bases; bases outside gene matches: 7. The CDR3 loop spans 15 amino acids. The CDR3 region is CASSEQGASDTEAFF. The CDR3 DNA reads TGCGCCAGCAGCGAACAGGGGGCGTCGGACACTGAAGCTTTCTTT. Full variable domain (remainder filled in from reference TRBV5-1 and TRBJ1-1): KAGVTQTPRYLIKTRGQQVTLSCSPISGHRSVSWYQQTPGQGLQFLFEYFSETQRNKGNFPGRFSGRQFSNSRSEMNVSTLELGDSALYLCASSEQGASDTEAFFGQGTRLTVV.

This chain links TRBV5-1 with TRBJ2-3; a possible D gene is TRBD1 (5 bases). Germline V gene sequence: CDR1 SGHRS, CDR2 YFSETQ. Trimming shortened V by 1 base and J by 0 bases, and 9 bases separated the two germline ends. CDR3 size: 15 residues. The chain's CDR3 is CASSLTGQSTDTQYF. The CDR3 DNA reads TGCGCCAGCAGCTTGACCGGACAAAGCACAGATACGCAGTATTTT.

This rearrangement joins TRBV2 to TRBJ2-1, with D possibly TRBD2 on 6 matching bases. The germline CDR1 and CDR2 sequences are SNHLY and FYNNEI. This CDR3 has 17 amino acids. The germline V and J ends were trimmed by 1 base and 2 bases, with 15 bases remaining between them. CDR3 sequence reads: CASSEVFRRGPYNEQFF. For the CDR3, the DNA is TGTGCCAGCAGTGAAGTTTTTAGGAGGGGACCCTACAATGAGCAGTTCTTC.